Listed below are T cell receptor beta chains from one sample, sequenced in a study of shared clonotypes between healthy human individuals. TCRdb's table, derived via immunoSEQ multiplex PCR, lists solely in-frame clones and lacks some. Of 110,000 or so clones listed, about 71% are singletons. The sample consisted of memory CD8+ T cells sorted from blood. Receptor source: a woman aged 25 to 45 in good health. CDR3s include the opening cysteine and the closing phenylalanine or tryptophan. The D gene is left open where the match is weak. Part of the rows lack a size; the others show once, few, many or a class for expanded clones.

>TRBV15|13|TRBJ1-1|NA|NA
CATSPAMNTEAFF
TGTGCCACCAGCCCCGCGATGAACACTGAAGCTTTCTTT
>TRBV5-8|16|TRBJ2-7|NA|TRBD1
CASSPIYRDSSYEQYF
TGTGCCAGCAGCCCAATTTACCGGGACAGCTCCTACGAGCAGTACTTC
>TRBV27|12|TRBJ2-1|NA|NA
CASSFGGNEQFF
TGTGCCAGCAGTTTCGGTGGGAATGAGCAGTTCTTC
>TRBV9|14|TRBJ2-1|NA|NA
CASSVVDVAYEQFF
TGTGCCAGCAGCGTAGTGGACGTAGCATATGAGCAGTTCTTC
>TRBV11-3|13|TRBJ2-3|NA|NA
CASSSSPGDTQYF
TGTGCCAGCAGCTCCAGTCCCGGGGATACGCAGTATTTT
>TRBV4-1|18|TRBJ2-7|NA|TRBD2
CASSQGIHRTSGYYEQYF
TGCGCCAGCAGCCAGGGTATCCACCGGACTAGCGGGTACTACGAGCAGTACTTC
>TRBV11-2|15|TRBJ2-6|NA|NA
CASSEQGSGANVLTF
TGTGCCAGCAGCGAGCAGGGGTCTGGGGCCAACGTCCTGACTTTC
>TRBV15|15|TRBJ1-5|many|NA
CATARLLGDGQPQHF
TGTGCCACCGCGAGGCTTTTGGGGGATGGTCAGCCCCAGCATTTT
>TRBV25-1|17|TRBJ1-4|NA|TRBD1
CASSGIRRDRGLEKLFF
TGTGCCAGCAGTGGGATTCGAAGGGACAGGGGGTTAGAAAAACTGTTTTTT
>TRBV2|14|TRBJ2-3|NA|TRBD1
CANTGDSVGDTQYF
TGTGCCAACACAGGGGATTCGGTTGGAGATACGCAGTATTTT
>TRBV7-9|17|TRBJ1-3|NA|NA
CASSLAVGPISGNTIYF
TGTGCCAGCAGCTTAGCTGTTGGACCCATCTCTGGAAACACCATATATTTT
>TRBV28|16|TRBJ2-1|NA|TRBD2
CASSLGGLEGYNEQFF
TGTGCCAGCAGTTTAGGGGGACTAGAGGGGTACAATGAGCAGTTCTTC
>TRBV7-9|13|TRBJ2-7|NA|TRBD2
CASKLAGGYEQYF
TGTGCCAGCAAACTAGCGGGAGGCTACGAGCAGTACTTC
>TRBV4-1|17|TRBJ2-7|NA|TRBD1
CASSRHGGQGTATQQYF
TGCGCCAGCAGCCGACATGGGGGACAGGGCACCGCGACCCAGCAGTACTTC
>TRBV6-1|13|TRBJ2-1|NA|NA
CASRGTGANEQFF
TGTGCCAGCAGAGGTACCGGGGCCAATGAGCAGTTCTTC
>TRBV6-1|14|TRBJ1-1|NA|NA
CASGLGLINTEAFF
TGTGCCAGCGGGCTGGGACTGATAAACACTGAAGCTTTCTTT
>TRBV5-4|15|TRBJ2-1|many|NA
CASSLVVSGYNEQFF
TGTGCCAGCAGCTTGGTAGTTAGCGGTTACAATGAGCAGTTCTTC
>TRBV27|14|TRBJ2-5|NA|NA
CASSSGQIQETQYF
TGTGCCAGCAGTTCTGGGCAGATCCAAGAGACCCAGTACTTC
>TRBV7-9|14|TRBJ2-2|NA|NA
CASSPRGYTGELFF
TGTGCCAGCAGCCCCCGGGGGTACACCGGGGAGCTGTTTTTT
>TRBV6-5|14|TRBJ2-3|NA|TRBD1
CASSGTGSTDTQYF
TGTGCCAGCAGCGGGACAGGGAGCACAGATACGCAGTATTTT
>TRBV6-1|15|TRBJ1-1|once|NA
CASFSHFQGNTEAFF
TGTGCCAGCTTTTCCCATTTTCAAGGGAACACTGAAGCTTTCTTT
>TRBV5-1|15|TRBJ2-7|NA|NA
CASSFGFAGNYEQYF
TGCGCCAGCAGCTTTGGATTTGCGGGGAATTACGAGCAGTACTTC
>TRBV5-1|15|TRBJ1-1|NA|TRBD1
CASSLDRGPHTEAFF
TGCGCCAGCAGCTTGGACAGGGGGCCACACACTGAAGCTTTCTTT
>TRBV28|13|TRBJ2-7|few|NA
CASSLSLTYEQYF
TGTGCCAGCAGTTTATCGCTAACCTACGAGCAGTACTTC
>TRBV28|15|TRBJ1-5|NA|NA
CASSHPDRSLQPQHF
TGTGCCAGCAGTCACCCTGACAGGTCCCTCCAGCCCCAGCATTTT
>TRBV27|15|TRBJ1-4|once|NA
CASSHFYGTFGKLFF
TGTGCCAGCAGTCATTTCTATGGGACATTCGGAAAACTGTTTTTT
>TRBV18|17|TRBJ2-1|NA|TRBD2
CASSRTSGILGSNEQFF
TGTGCCAGCTCCAGGACTAGCGGGATCTTAGGGAGCAATGAGCAGTTCTTC
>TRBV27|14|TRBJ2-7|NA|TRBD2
CASSSYAGGYEQYF
TGTGCCAGCAGTTCCTACGCGGGAGGATACGAGCAGTACTTC
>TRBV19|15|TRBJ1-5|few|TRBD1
CASSIGQGVRQPQHF
TGTGCCAGTAGTATTGGGCAGGGGGTTCGACAGCCCCAGCATTTT
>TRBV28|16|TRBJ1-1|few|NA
CASSLFQGTMNTEAFF
TGTGCCAGCAGTTTATTTCAGGGGACCATGAACACTGAAGCTTTCTTT
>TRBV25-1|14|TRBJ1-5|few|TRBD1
CASRDRGIGQPQHF
TGTGCCAGCAGGGACAGGGGGATCGGTCAGCCCCAGCATTTT
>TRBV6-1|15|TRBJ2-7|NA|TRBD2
CASSSRDSGSYEQYF
TGTGCCAGCAGCTCCAGAGATAGCGGGAGCTACGAGCAGTACTTC
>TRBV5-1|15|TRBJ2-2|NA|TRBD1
CASGLQGADTGELFF
TGCGCCAGCGGGTTACAGGGGGCCGACACCGGGGAGCTGTTTTTT
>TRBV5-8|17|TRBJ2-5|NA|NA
CASSNELSTTRGETQYF
TGTGCCAGCAGCAACGAACTTAGCACGACCCGGGGGGAGACCCAGTACTTC
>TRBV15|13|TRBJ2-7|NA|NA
CATSPGSRYEQYF
TGTGCCACCAGCCCAGGCAGTCGATACGAGCAGTACTTC
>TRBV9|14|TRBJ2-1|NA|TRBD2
CASSVVAGVTEQFF
TGTGCCAGCAGCGTAGTCGCGGGAGTAACTGAGCAGTTCTTC
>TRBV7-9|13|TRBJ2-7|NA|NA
CASTGGGAYEQYF
TGTGCCAGCACCGGTGGAGGCGCCTACGAGCAGTACTTC
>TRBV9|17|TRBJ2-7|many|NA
CASSPGTVAASSYEQYF
TGTGCCAGCAGCCCTGGGACGGTAGCGGCGAGCTCCTACGAGCAGTACTTC
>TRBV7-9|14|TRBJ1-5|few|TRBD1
CASSSDREGQPQHF
TGTGCCAGCAGTTCGGACAGGGAAGGTCAGCCCCAGCATTTT
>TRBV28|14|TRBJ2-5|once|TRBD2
CASSSAAGQETQYF
TGTGCCAGCAGTTCGGCAGCGGGGCAAGAGACCCAGTACTTC
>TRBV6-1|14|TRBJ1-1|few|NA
CASSDRRVNTEAFF
TGTGCCAGCAGTGACAGGAGGGTGAACACTGAAGCTTTCTTT
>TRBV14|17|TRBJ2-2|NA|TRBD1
CASSQQTGGIHGGELFF
TGTGCCAGCAGCCAACAGACAGGGGGGATTCATGGCGGGGAGCTGTTTTTT
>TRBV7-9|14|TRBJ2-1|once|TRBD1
CASSLYQTGEEQFF
TGTGCCAGCAGCCTATATCAGACAGGGGAAGAGCAGTTCTTC
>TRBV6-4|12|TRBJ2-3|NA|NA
CASSDKRDTQYF
TGTGCCAGCAGTGACAAGAGGGATACGCAGTATTTT
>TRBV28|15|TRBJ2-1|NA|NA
CASRMGRGLDNEQFF
TGTGCCAGCCGGATGGGCAGGGGTTTGGACAATGAGCAGTTCTTC
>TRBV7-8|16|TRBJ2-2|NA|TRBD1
CASSTRTGPMTGELFF
TGTGCCAGCAGCACCCGGACAGGGCCTATGACCGGGGAGCTGTTTTTT
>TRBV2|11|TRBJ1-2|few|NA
CASNQQDGYTF
TGTGCCAGCAACCAACAAGATGGCTACACCTTC
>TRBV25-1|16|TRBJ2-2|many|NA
CASRDVGAGGTGELFF
TGTGCCAGCAGAGACGTAGGGGCTGGCGGCACCGGGGAGCTGTTTTTT
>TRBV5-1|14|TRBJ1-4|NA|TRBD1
CASAPGQGNEKLFF
TGCGCCAGCGCCCCGGGACAGGGGAATGAAAAACTGTTTTTT
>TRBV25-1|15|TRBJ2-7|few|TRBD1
CASSRTGDSSYEQYF
TGTGCCAGCAGCAGGACAGGTGACAGCTCCTACGAGCAGTACTTC
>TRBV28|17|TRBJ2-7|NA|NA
CASSFTGPAVVTYEQYF
TGTGCCAGCAGTTTTACGGGCCCGGCGGTTGTGACCTACGAGCAGTACTTC
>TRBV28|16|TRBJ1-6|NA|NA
CASSPLGAGYNSPLHF
TGTGCCAGCAGCCCCCTCGGGGCGGGCTATAATTCACCCCTCCACTTT
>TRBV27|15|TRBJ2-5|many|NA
CASSLGEADRGTQYF
TGTGCCAGCAGTTTAGGAGAGGCAGATCGGGGGACCCAGTACTTC
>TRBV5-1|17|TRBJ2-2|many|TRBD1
CASRSPPGQEFTGELFF
TGCGCCAGCAGATCTCCCCCGGGACAGGAGTTCACCGGGGAGCTGTTTTTT
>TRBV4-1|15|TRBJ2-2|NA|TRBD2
CASTAGTRNSGELFF
TGCGCCAGCACCGCAGGGACTAGAAACTCCGGGGAGCTGTTTTTT
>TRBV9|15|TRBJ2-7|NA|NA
CASSVGVGFEDEQYF
TGTGCCAGCAGCGTAGGGGTAGGATTCGAAGACGAGCAGTACTTC
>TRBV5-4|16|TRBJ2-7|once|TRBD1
CASSVDPRTGWNEQYF
TGTGCCAGCAGCGTGGACCCGCGGACAGGTTGGAACGAGCAGTACTTC
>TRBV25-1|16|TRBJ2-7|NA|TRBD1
CASSERTGGVFYEQYF
TGTGCCAGCAGTGAAAGGACAGGGGGAGTTTTCTACGAGCAGTACTTC